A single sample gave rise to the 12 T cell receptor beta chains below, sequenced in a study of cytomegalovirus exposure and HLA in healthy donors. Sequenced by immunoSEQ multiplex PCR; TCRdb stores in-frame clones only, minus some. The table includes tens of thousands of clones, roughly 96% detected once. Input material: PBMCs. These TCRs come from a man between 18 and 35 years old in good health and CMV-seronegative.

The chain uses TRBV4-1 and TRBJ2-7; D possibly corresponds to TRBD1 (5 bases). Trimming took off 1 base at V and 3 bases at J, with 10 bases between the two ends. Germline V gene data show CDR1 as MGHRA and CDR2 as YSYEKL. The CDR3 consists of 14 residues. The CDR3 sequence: CASSQGIRDYEQYF. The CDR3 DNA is TGCGCCAGCAGCCAAGGGATCAGGGACTACGAGCAGTACTTC.

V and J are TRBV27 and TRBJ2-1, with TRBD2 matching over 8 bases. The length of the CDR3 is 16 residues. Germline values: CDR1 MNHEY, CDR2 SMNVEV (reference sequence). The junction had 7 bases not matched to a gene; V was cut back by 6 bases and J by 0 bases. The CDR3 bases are TGTGCCAGCAGGCCTACTCGGGGGGGCTCCTACAATGAGCAGTTCTTC. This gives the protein CASRPTRGGSYNEQFF.

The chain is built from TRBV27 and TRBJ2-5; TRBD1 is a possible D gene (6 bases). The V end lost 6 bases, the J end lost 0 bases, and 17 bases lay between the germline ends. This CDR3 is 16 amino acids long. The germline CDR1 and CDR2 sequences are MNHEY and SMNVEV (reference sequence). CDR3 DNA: TGTGCCAGCAGCGACGGCACAGGGTTGTACCAAGAGACCCAGTACTTC. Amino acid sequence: CASSDGTGLYQETQYF.

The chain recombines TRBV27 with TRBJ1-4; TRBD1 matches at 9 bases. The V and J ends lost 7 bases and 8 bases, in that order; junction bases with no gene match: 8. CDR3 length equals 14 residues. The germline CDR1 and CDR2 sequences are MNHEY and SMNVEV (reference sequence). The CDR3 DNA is TGTGCCAGCACCCCGGGACAGGGTGGCGAAAAACTGTTTTTT. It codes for CASTPGQGGEKLFF.

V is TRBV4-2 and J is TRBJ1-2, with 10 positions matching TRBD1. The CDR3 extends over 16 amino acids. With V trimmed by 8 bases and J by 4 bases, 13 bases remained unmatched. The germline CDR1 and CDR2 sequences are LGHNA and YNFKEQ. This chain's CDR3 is CASSVPGQGGGYGYTF. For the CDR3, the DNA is TGTGCCAGCTCTGTCCCCGGACAGGGGGGAGGCTATGGCTACACCTTC.

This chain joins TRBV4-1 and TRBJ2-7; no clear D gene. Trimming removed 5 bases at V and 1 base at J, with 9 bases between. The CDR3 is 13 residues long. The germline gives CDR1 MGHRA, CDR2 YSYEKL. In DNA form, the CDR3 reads TGCGCCAGCAGCGAGGCCCTATCCTACGAGCAGTACTTC. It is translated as CASSEALSYEQYF.

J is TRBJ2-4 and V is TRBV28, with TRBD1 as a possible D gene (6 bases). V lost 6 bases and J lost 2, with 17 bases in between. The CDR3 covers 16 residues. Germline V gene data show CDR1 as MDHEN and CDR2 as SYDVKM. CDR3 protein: CASRLAGQNTKNIQYF. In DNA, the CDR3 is TGTGCCAGCAGGTTAGCAGGACAGAATACCAAAAACATTCAGTACTTC.

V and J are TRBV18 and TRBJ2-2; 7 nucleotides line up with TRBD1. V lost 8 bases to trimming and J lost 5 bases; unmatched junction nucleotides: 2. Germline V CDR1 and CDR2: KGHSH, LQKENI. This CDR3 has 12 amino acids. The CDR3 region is CASDRVTGELFF. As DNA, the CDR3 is TGTGCCAGCGACAGGGTTACCGGGGAGCTGTTTTTT.

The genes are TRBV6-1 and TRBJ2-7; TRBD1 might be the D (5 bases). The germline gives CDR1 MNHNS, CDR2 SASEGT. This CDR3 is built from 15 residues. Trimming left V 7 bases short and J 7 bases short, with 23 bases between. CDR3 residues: CASTSGLQGLGEQYF. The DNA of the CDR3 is TGTGCCAGCACATCGGGCCTCCAGGGCCTGGGGGAGCAGTACTTC.

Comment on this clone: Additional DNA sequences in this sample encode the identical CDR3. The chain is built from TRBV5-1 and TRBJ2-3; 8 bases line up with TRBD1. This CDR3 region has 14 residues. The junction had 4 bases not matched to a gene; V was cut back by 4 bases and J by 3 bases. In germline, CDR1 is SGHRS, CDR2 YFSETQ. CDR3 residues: CASSTGQGTDTQYF. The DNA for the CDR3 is TGCGCCAGCAGCACAGGACAGGGAACAGATACGCAGTATTTT.

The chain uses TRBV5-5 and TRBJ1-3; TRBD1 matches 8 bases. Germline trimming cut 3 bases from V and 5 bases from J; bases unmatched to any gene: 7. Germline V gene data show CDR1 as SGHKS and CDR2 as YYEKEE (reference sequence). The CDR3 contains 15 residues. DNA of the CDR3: TGTGCCAGCAGCTCGATCGACAGGGGAAGAAACACCATATATTTT. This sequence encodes CASSSIDRGRNTIYF.

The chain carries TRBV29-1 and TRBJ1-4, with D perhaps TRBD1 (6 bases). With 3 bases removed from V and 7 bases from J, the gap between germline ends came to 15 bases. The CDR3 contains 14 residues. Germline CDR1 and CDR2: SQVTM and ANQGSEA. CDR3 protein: CSVDLLGAGEKLFF. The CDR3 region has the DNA TGCAGCGTTGACCTTCTGGGGGCTGGTGAAAAACTGTTTTTT.